This T cell receptor beta chain was recorded in a study of cytomegalovirus exposure and HLA in healthy donors. Broader study findings: Within the data, a cluster of highly shared sequence variants was likely a sequencing artifact.

Use of 60 Vbeta and 13 Jbeta primers characterized the PCR. Sequenced by immunoSEQ multiplex PCR; TCRdb stores in-frame clones only, minus some. The sample includes under 250,000 clones, approximately 81% of them seen just once. As regards this clone: Its cognate antigen is unknown.

Sequencing used PBMCs. The clonotype comes from a girl between 2 and 10 years old in good health and CMV-seronegative.

The CDR3, as DNA: TGCGCCAGCAGCTTGGGGGTCAGGCCTGAAGCTTTCTTT. Translation: CASSLGVRPEAFF. The genes are TRBV5-1 and TRBJ1-1, with no clear D. This CDR3 is 13 amino acids long. V shed 0 bases and J shed 6 bases, with 9 bases lying between them. The germline V gene has CDR1 SGHRS and CDR2 YFSETQ.